This entry lists 6 T cell receptor beta chains sequenced from one sample in a study of control samples from healthy donors and cancer patients (dated by TCRdb to 2018 to 2020). The library was made by the immunoSEQ multiplex PCR assay. The table comes from immuneACCESS by way of TCRdb, which keeps in-frame sequences with V and J called. Part of the clones is missing from these tables; in studies checked, under half for an unresolved V gene and the rest for unknown reasons. This sample lists about 44,000 clones; around 87% were detected once. The ten most abundant clones make up roughly a tenth of the sample. Sequenced input: PBMCs. Receptors were obtained from a woman aged 55-70 years with lung cancer.

The chain combines TRBV30 with TRBJ2-1; 8 nucleotides align to TRBD1. Trimming removed 2 bases from V and 12 bases from J; junction bases left unmatched: 9. This CDR3 is built from 13 residues. Germline values: CDR1 GTSNPN, CDR2 SVGIG (reference sequence). CDR3: CAWSHRTGSLQFF. As DNA, the CDR3 is TGTGCCTGGAGTCACAGGACAGGGTCCCTGCAGTTCTTC.

This chain links TRBV28 with TRBJ2-7, with TRBD1 identical over 12 bases. The V gene's germline CDR1 is MDHEN and CDR2 SYDVKM. The V gene end was trimmed by 3 bases and the J gene end by 5 bases; junction bases not matched to a gene: 8. The CDR3 has 16 residues. As DNA, the CDR3 is TGTGCCAGCAGTTTTCGATGGGACAGGGGGCCCCACGAGCAGTACTTC. It yields the protein CASSFRWDRGPHEQYF.

This sequence joins TRBV12-5 and TRBJ2-3, with 9 positions matching TRBD2. Germline-derived CDR1 and CDR2 are LGHNT and FRNRAP. The CDR3 contains 15 residues. J was trimmed by 4 bases and V by 8 bases; bases with no gene match: 10. In DNA form, the CDR3 reads TGTGCTAGTTCCTTAGCGGGAGAAAACGCAGATACGCAGTATTTT. It specifies CASSLAGENADTQYF.

This clone was detected once. This chain links TRBV5-1 with TRBJ1-1; D uncertain. This CDR3 comprises 13 residues. V lost 2 bases to trimming and J lost 4 bases, with 9 bases between them. Germline V lookup: CDR1 SGHRS, CDR2 YFSETQ. In DNA, the CDR3 is TGCGCCAGCAGCTTCTCTGCAGGCACTGAAGCTTTCTTT. As protein: CASSFSAGTEAFF.

V is TRBV7-6 and J is TRBJ2-1, with 9 bases matching TRBD2. The V gene end was trimmed by 8 bases and the J gene end by 6 bases; junction bases not matched to a gene: 14. The germline CDR1 and CDR2 sequences are SGHVS and FNYEAQ. This CDR3 is built from 16 residues. CDR3 DNA sequence: TGTGCCAGCGGGGGCCTGGCGGGAGGGCCACTCAATGAGCAGTTCTTC. Protein product: CASGGLAGGPLNEQFF.

This chain connects TRBV27 to TRBJ2-5; 8 nucleotides match TRBD1. The CDR3 sequence is 14 residues long. CDR1 and CDR2 (germline): MNHEY, SMNVEV (reference sequence). V shed 5 bases and J 5 bases; nucleotides not matched to a gene: 7. The CDR3 sequence is CASSPLRGRETQYF. The CDR3 DNA follows: TGTGCCAGCAGTCCGCTCAGGGGGCGGGAGACCCAGTACTTC.